The 11 T cell receptor beta chains in this list originate from one sample, sequenced in a study of shared clonotypes between healthy human individuals. Method: immunoSEQ multiplex PCR; TCRdb's copy keeps in-frame clones and lacks some. Here the sample spans about 700,000 clones, about 90% being singletons. Positive CCR7 selection of CD45RO-negative cells yielded the naive CD8 cells, and terminally differentiated effector memory CD45RA+ cells were excluded. The sequencing sample was made of naive CD8+ T cells sorted from blood. The receptors come from a man in his thirties or forties in good health.

The rearrangement joins TRBV11-2 to TRBJ2-7; D gene uncertain. The V and J ends lost 1 base and 4 bases respectively, with 11 bases between them. Germline V gene lookup returns CDR1 SGHAT and CDR2 FQNNGV. The CDR3 loop spans 14 amino acids. The CDR3 nucleotides read TGTGCCAGCAGCTTAGGGTCAGAAGGATACGAGCAGTACTTC. Its protein product is CASSLGSEGYEQYF.

The CDR3 DNA reads as TGTGCCAGCAGTTTTTTGGGTCGCGGTACTAGCGAGACTGAAGCTTTCTTT. This sequence encodes CASSFLGRGTSETEAFF. The V gene is TRBV27, the J gene TRBJ1-1; no reliable D call. V was clipped by 3 bases and J by 5 bases, with 22 bases between them. Germline CDR1 MNHEY, CDR2 SMNVEV (reference sequence). This CDR3 comprises 17 residues.

The CDR3 spells CASSPGGYWDEQFF. In nucleotides, the CDR3 is TGTGCCAGCTCACCGGGGGGCTACTGGGATGAGCAGTTCTTC. The J gene is TRBJ2-1, the V gene TRBV18; D possibly matches TRBD1 or TRBD2 (6 bases each). Trimming cost V 3 bases and J 8 bases, with 14 bases left between them. This CDR3 has 14 amino acids. CDR1 is KGHSH, CDR2 LQKENI, per germline.

The chain has TRBV27 and TRBJ2-3; 13 bases align to TRBD2. This CDR3 has 17 amino acids. CDR1 is MNHEY and CDR2 is SMNVEV in the germline V gene (reference sequence). Germline trimming cut 5 bases from V and 5 bases from J; bases unmatched to any gene: 10. The DNA of the CDR3 is TGTGCCAGCAGTGGCGGACTAGCGGGAGAGTCTGGAGATACGCAGTATTTT. This encodes CASSGGLAGESGDTQYF.

This chain links TRBV9 with TRBJ2-7; 9 bases map to TRBD1. This CDR3 is built from 16 residues. Germline-derived CDR1 and CDR2 are SGDLS and YYNGEE. Unmatched junction bases numbered 8, after V lost 3 bases and J lost 1 base. The CDR3 DNA reads as TGTGCCAGCAGCGCGGGATCCGGGACAGGGTCCTACGAGCAGTACTTC. Translation: CASSAGSGTGSYEQYF.

The V and J genes are TRBV4-1 and TRBJ2-6; 10 nucleotides match TRBD1. Germline V gives CDR1 MGHRA, CDR2 YSYEKL. V lost 0 bases to trimming and J lost 3 bases; unmatched junction nucleotides: 8. This CDR3 contains 19 residues. CDR3 nucleotide sequence: TGCGCCAGCAGCCAAGAGGGACAGGGGACCTATTATGGGGCCAACGTCCTGACTTTC. Translated: CASSQEGQGTYYGANVLTF.

The gene calls are TRBV25-1 and TRBJ2-7; TRBD2 matches 12 bases. The V gene end was trimmed by 5 bases and the J gene end by 5 bases; junction bases not matched to a gene: 7. This CDR3 has 15 amino acids. Germline CDR1 reads MGHDK; CDR2 reads SYGVNS. DNA for the CDR3: TGTGCCAGCAGTACACTAGCGGGAGGTGTCGACGAGCAGTACTTC. Amino acids: CASSTLAGGVDEQYF.

This clone was observed once. Compared with germline, one end of the junction differs, possibly owing to a read error. V gene TRBV18 combines with J gene TRBJ2-4; 10 bases are shared with TRBD2. Germline lookup yields CDR1 KGHSH and CDR2 LQKENI. The CDR3 loop spans 14 amino acids. The CDR3 DNA reads TGTGCCAGCTCGCCACTAGCGGGATGGGACATTCAGTACTTC. As protein: CASSPLAGWDIQYF.

The chain uses TRBV27 and TRBJ2-1, with TRBD2 matching 13 bases. The CDR3 covers 16 residues. V lost 4 bases and J lost 9; bases outside the gene matches: 9. Germline CDR1 is MNHEY and CDR2 is SMNVEV (reference sequence). In nucleotides, the CDR3 is TGTGCCAGCAGTTATATACTAGCGGGAGGGCCCCGTGAGCAGTTCTTC. Its translation: CASSYILAGGPREQFF.

The chain joins TRBV11-2 to TRBJ1-4; D is uncertain. V was pared by 0 bases and J by 7 bases, with 0 bases between. The CDR3 loop spans 11 amino acids. Per germline, CDR1 SGHAT and CDR2 FQNNGV. CDR3 in DNA: TGTGCCAGCAGCTTAGATGAAAAACTGTTTTTT. It is translated as CASSLDEKLFF.

CDR3 amino acids: CASSYSIAYEQYF. In DNA form, the CDR3 reads TGTGCCAGCAGTTACTCGATAGCCTACGAGCAGTACTTC. The chain has TRBV6-5 and TRBJ2-7; the D is unclear. This CDR3 is 13 amino acids long. Germline CDR1 MNHEY, CDR2 SVGAGI. V lost 0 bases and J 2 bases, leaving 5 bases between the germline ends.